The present T cell receptor (beta chain) was sequenced within a study of blood T cell repertoires in COVID-19. At the level of the study: From T cells, B-cell-depleted T cells, or PBMCs came the material, which was cDNA or gDNA.

Authors' analysis steps: Reference gene primer amplification yielded estimated nucleated cell counts. Some clones are missing from TCRdb's copy, which holds only in-frame ones; the method was immunoSEQ multiplex PCR. The D gene and trimming were derived from the DNA, and the V and J assignments and clone size from that table. The sample lists under 250,000 clones, roughly nine tenths seen once, with 3% to 3.5% in the top ten. The CDR3 length is 15 residues. J lost 6 bases, V lost 2 bases, and 4 bases had no gene match. The germline V gene has CDR1 KGHSH and CDR2 LQKENI. The clonotype comes from a man aged 18 to 29 with active or convalescent COVID-19. Sequenced: peripheral blood. The chain carries TRBV18 and TRBJ2-2, with 9 bases that match TRBD1. This CDR3 is CASSPDRGRSGELFF. The DNA of the CDR3 is TGTGCCAGCTCACCAGACAGGGGGAGATCCGGGGAGCTGTTTTTT.